A single sample gave rise to the 2 T cell receptor beta chains below, sequenced in a study of blood T cell repertoires in COVID-19. TCRdb keeps only in-frame clones here, not all; method: immunoSEQ multiplex PCR. The table lists roughly 380,000 clones, around 91% of them singletons, with approximately 1.5% in the top ten. Sequencing input: peripheral blood. These receptors were obtained from a woman between 40 and 55 years old with COVID-19, enrolled during active disease.

The chain carries TRBV4-3 and TRBJ2-2; D is unresolved. The CDR3 length is 15 residues. Trimming cost V 0 bases and J 1 base, with 6 bases left between them. Germline V CDR1 and CDR2: LGHNA, YSLEER. In nucleotides, the CDR3 is TGCGCCAGCAGCCAAGAAGAGAGGAACACCGGGGAGCTGTTTTTT. Protein product: CASSQEERNTGELFF.

J is TRBJ1-6 and V is TRBV25-1; 8 positions agree with TRBD1. After removal of 3 bases from V and 10 bases from J, the junction contained 8 bases not matched to a gene. CDR1 and CDR2 (germline): MGHDK, SYGVNS. CDR3 length equals 15 residues. CDR3 nucleotides: TGTGCCAGCAGTGACTTTGACAGGGGCGGCTCACCCCTCCACTTT. Protein product: CASSDFDRGGSPLHF.